The present TCR beta chain was sequenced within a study of cytomegalovirus exposure and HLA in healthy donors. Across the study: About 179 million T cells yielded roughly 120 million unique TCR beta sequences in earlier analysis.

The CDR3 is made up of 13 amino acids. The ends lost 0 bases at V and 14 bases at J; junction bases unmatched: 7. Per the germline V gene, CDR1 is GTSNPN and CDR2 is SVGIG (reference sequence). This clone came up a few times. The target antigen is unknown. PCR employed 60 Vbeta and 13 Jbeta primers. Sequenced by immunoSEQ multiplex PCR; TCRdb stores in-frame clones only, minus some. Counted here are some 150,000 clones, 80% occurring once; the ten biggest clones make up about 2.4%. Study observations and caveats: Analysis performed later showed TCR beta chains linked to HLA being more clonally expanded than equally common others. Presence/absence analysis assumed near-uniform sequencing depth across donors.

The sequence derives from a man between 45 and 60 years old in good health and CMV-seronegative. J is TRBJ2-1 and V is TRBV30; 10 bases map to TRBD2. The sequencing sample was made of PBMCs. In DNA, the CDR3 is TGTGCCTGGAGTGTCGTCGGGACTAGCGTGGAGTTCTTC. It codes for CAWSVVGTSVEFF.